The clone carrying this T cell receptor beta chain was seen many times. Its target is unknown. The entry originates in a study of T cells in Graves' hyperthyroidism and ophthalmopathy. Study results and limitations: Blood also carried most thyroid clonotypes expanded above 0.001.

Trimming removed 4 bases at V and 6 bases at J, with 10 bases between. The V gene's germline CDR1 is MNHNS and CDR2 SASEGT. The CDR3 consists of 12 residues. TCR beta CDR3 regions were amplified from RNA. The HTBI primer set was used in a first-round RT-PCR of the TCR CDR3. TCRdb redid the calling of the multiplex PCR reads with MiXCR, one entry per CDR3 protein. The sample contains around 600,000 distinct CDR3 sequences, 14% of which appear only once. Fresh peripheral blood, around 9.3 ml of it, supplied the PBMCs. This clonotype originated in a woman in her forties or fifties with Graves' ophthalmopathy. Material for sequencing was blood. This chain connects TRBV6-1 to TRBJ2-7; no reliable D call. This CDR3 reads CASSVASTEQYF. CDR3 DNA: TGTGCCAGCAGTGTCGCCTCCACCGAGCAGTACTTC.